One and the same sample provided the 9 T cell receptor beta chains below, sequenced in a study of blood T cell repertoires in COVID-19. Measured with immunoSEQ multiplex PCR; TCRdb has only the in-frame clones, and not every one. The sample yields 88,000 or so clones, approximately 89% seen once. Sequencing was carried out using peripheral blood. The receptor set was obtained from a man aged 45-65 years with acute or convalescent COVID-19.

There are a few counts of this clone. This chain's CDR3 is CSASLGSRQGTREQYF. DNA of the CDR3: TGCAGTGCTAGTTTGGGATCGAGACAGGGAACTCGGGAGCAGTACTTC. This chain uses TRBV20-1 with TRBJ2-7; TRBD1 matches 7 bases. This CDR3 has 16 residues. The V segment lost 3 bases and the J segment 7 bases; nucleotides outside the gene matches: 18. Germline lookup yields CDR1 DFQATT and CDR2 SNEGSKA (reference sequence).

CDR3 protein: CASSLGSVETQYF. The CDR3 DNA sequence: TGTGCCAGCAGCCTGGGGAGTGTAGAGACCCAGTACTTC. The chain has TRBV12-3 or TRBV12-4 and TRBJ2-5; maybe TRBD2 (5 bases). This CDR3 is built from 13 residues. The V end was cut by 6 bases, the J end by 4 bases, with 12 bases between.

J is TRBJ2-2 and V is TRBV21-1; TRBD2, the table's D call, lacks a check against the DNA. TRBV21-1 is shown as a pseudogene. CDR3 length: 16 amino acids. CDR3 in DNA: TGTGCCAGCAGCAAAGTGAGCGGGAGTATAACCGGGGAGCTGTTTTTT. Amino acids: CASSKVSGSITGELFF.

CDR3 in amino acids: CASSQGLGAEAFF. The CDR3 coding sequence is TGTGCCAGCAGCCAAGGGTTGGGAGCTGAAGCTTTCTTT. The rearrangement links TRBV4-2 to TRBJ1-1, with D hard to call. This CDR3 contains 13 residues. Germline CDR1 and CDR2: LGHNA and YNFKEQ. V lost 1 base to trimming and J lost 6 bases, with 9 bases between them.

The rearrangement links TRBV7-3 to TRBJ2-2; D is perhaps TRBD1 (5 bases). This CDR3 region has 13 residues. With 3 bases removed from V and 7 bases from J, the gap between germline ends came to 9 bases. Germline assignment: CDR1 SGHTA and CDR2 FQGTGA. As DNA, the CDR3 is TGTGCCAGCAGCTTGCAGGGCAACGGGGAGCTGTTTTTT. This sequence encodes CASSLQGNGELFF.

The chain uses TRBV24-1 and TRBJ2-2, with a possible D match to TRBD1 (6 bases). This CDR3 has 13 amino acids. Trimming left V 9 bases short and J 0 bases short, with 7 bases between. Germline lookup yields CDR1 KGHDR and CDR2 SFDVKD. CDR3 DNA: TGTGCCACCGGGACAACGAACACCGGGGAGCTGTTTTTT. Its translation is CATGTTNTGELFF.

The chain recombines TRBV12-1 with TRBJ2-7; the DNA was not compared with TRBD2, the D call given in the table. TRBV12-1 is recorded as a pseudogene. CDR3 size: 15 residues. The CDR3 sequence is CASSPQGGGAYEQYV. In DNA, the CDR3 is TGTGCCAGCAGCCCCCAGGGCGGGGGGGCGTACGAGCAGTACGTC.

In the case of this clone: Other DNA variants within this sample encode the same CDR3. The chain employs TRBV11-2 and TRBJ1-1; 8 bases fit TRBD1. The CDR3 covers 13 residues. The ends lost 3 bases at V and 6 bases at J; junction bases unmatched: 3. CDR1 is SGHAT and CDR2 is FQNNGV in the germline V gene. CDR3 bases: TGTGCCAGCAGCTTGGACAGGGAGGCTGAAGCTTTCTTT. Translating it yields CASSLDREAEAFF.

The V call is TRBV5-6, the J call TRBJ1-1; D perhaps matches TRBD1 (5 bases). Per the germline V gene, CDR1 is SGHDT and CDR2 is YYEEEE. The CDR3 has 14 residues. V was clipped by 2 bases and J by 1 base, with 9 bases between them. DNA of the CDR3: TGTGCCAGCAGCTTCGGGGGTTGGAACACTGAAGCTTTCTTT. Protein: CASSFGGWNTEAFF. The complete variable domain, with remaining parts taken from reference TRBV5-6 and TRBJ1-1, reads DAGVTQSPTHLIKTRGQQVTLRCSPKSGHDTVSWYQQALGQGPQFIFQYYEEEERQRGNFPDRFSGHQFPNYSSELNVNALLLGDSALYLCASSFGGWNTEAFFGQGTRLTVV.